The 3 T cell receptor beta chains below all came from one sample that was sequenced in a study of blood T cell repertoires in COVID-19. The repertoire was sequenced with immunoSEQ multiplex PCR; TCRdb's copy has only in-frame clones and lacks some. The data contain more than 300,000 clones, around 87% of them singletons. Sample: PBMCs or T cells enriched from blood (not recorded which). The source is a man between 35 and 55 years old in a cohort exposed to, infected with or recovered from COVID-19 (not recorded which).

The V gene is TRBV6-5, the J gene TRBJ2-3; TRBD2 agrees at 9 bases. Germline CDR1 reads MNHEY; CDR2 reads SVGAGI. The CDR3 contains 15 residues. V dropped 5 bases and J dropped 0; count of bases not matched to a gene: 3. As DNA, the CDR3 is TGTGCCAGCAGTCCAAGCGGGAGGAGCACAGATACGCAGTATTTT. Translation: CASSPSGRSTDTQYF.

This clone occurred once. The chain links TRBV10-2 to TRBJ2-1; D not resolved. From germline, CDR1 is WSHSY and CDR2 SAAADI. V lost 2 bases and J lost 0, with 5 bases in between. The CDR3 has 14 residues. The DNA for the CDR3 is TGCGCCAGCAGTGAGGGCCTCTCCTACAATGAGCAGTTCTTC. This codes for CASSEGLSYNEQFF.

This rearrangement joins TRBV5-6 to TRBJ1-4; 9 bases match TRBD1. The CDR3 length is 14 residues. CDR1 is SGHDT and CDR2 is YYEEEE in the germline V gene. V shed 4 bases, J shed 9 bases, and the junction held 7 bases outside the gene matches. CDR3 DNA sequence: TGTGCCAGCAGCCGGGGGGACAGGGTCCAAAAACTGTTTTTT. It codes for CASSRGDRVQKLFF.